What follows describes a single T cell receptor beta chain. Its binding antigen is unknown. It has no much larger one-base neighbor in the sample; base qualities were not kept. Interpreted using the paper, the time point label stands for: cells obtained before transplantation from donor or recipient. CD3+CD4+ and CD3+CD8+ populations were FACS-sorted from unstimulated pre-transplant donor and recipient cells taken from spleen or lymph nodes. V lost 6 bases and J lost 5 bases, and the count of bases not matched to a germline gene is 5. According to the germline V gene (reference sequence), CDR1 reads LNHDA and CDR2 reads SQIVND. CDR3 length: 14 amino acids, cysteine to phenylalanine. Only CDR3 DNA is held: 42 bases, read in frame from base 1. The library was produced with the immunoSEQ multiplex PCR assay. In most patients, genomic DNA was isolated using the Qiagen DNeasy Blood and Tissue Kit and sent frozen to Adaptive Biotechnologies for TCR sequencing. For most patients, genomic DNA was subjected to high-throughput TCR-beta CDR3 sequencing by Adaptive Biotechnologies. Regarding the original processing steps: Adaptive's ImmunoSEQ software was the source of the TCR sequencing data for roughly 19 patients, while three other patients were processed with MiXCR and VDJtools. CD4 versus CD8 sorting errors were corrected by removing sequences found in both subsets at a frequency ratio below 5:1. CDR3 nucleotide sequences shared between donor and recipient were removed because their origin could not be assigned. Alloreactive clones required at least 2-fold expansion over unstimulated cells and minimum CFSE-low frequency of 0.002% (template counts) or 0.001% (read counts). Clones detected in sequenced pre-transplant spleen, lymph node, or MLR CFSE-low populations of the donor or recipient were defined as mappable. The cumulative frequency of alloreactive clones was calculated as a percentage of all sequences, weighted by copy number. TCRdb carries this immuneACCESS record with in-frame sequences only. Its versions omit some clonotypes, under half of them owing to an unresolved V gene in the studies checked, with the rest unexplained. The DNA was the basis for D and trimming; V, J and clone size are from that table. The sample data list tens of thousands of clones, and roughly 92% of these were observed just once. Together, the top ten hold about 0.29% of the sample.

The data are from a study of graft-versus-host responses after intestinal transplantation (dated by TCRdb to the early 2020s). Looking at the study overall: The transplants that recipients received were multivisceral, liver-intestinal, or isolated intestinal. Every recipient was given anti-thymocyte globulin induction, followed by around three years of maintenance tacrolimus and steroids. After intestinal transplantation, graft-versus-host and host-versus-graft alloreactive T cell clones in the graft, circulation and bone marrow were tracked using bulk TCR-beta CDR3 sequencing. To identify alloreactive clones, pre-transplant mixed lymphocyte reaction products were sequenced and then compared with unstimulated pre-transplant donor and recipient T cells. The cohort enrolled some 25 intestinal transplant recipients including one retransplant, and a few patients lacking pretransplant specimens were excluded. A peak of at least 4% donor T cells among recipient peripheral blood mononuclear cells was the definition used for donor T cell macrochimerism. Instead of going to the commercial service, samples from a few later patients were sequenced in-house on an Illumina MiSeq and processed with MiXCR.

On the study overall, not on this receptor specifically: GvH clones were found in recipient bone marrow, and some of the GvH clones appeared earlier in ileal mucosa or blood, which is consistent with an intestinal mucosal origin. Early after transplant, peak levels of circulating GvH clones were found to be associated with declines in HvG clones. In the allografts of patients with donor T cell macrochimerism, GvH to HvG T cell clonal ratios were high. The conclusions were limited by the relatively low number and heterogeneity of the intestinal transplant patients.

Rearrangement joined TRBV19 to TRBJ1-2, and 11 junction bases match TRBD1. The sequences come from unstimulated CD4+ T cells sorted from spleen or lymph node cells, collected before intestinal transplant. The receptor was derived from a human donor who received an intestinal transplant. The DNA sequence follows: TGTGCCAGTAGATGGACAGGGGGCGATTATGGCTACACCTTC. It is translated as CASRWTGGDYGYTF.